Each of the 8 T cell receptor beta chains below was sequenced from the same sample in a study of CD8+CD57+ T cells in acquired aplastic anemia. Genomic DNA acted as the template from which TCR beta VDJ combination and CDR3 sequence profiling were carried out. From the reads, TCRdb called clonotypes with MiXCR, one entry per CDR3 protein. The data show more than 150,000 distinct CDR3 sequences, with 40% to 50% seen just once and around 3% held by the top ten. The sample comprised sorted CD4+, CD8+, or CD8+CD57+ T cells (not recorded which) from PBMCs. Source of these receptors: a human donor in good health.

In this sample, this clonotype turned up many times. The chain recombines TRBV6-6 with TRBJ2-5, with D perhaps matching TRBD1 or TRBD2 (6 bases each). The germline V gene has CDR1 MNHNY and CDR2 SVGAGI (reference sequence). The CDR3 extends over 15 amino acids. The germline V and J ends were trimmed by 3 bases and 5 bases, with 16 bases remaining between them. As DNA, the CDR3 is TGTGCCAGCAGTTATCCACAGGGACTCGAGGAGACCCAGTACTTC. It specifies CASSYPQGLEETQYF.

This clonotype was detected ten times or more. The chain recombines TRBV24-1 with TRBJ1-5; TRBD1 is a possible D gene (5 bases). The germline V and J ends were trimmed by 5 bases and 0 bases, with 22 bases remaining between them. This CDR3 has 19 residues. Germline values: CDR1 KGHDR, CDR2 SFDVKD. CDR3 DNA sequence: TGTGCCACCAGTGCCACCCCATTGCGTGGGGCCTATAGCAATCAGCCCCAGCATTTT. The encoded protein is CATSATPLRGAYSNQPQHF.

Ten or more counts support this clonotype. This rearrangement joins TRBV4-2 to TRBJ2-7; 13 nucleotides match TRBD2. Germline trimming cut 1 base from V and 1 base from J; bases unmatched to any gene: 7. The CDR3 is 18 residues long. Germline V gene sequence: CDR1 LGHNA, CDR2 YNFKEQ. CDR3 sequence reads: CASSQGGWTSGRSYEQYF. CDR3 nucleotide sequence: TGTGCCAGCAGCCAAGGGGGCTGGACTAGCGGGAGATCCTACGAGCAGTACTTC.

This clonotype occurred a few times. Here the CDR3 reads CASSDPRAPYEQYF. The CDR3 coding sequence is TGTGCCAGCAGTGACCCCAGGGCACCCTACGAGCAGTACTTC. The chain joins TRBV2 to TRBJ2-7; maybe TRBD1 (5 bases). The CDR3 covers 14 residues. V lost 3 bases and J 2 bases, leaving 11 bases between the germline ends. The germline V gene has CDR1 SNHLY and CDR2 FYNNEI.

Worth noting for this clonotype: With a much larger clone just one base away, this may be a read error. The chain combines TRBV5-1 with TRBJ1-1; no definite D call. The CDR3 runs 13 residues. Looked up from germline, CDR1 is SGHRS and CDR2 is YFSETQ. Deletions cut 9 bases from V and 3 bases from J, with 15 bases between. The CDR3 region is CATSTRGYTEAFF. The CDR3, as DNA: TGCGCCACCTCGACCCGAGGGTACACTGAAGCTTTCTTT.

The chain carries TRBV19 and TRBJ2-5; D remains unclear. V was trimmed by 3 bases and J by 5 bases, leaving 10 bases between them. The CDR3 is made up of 13 amino acids. Germline V lookup: CDR1 LNHDA, CDR2 SQIVND (reference sequence). Here the CDR3 reads CASSIWGSETQYF. CDR3 nucleotides: TGTGCCAGTAGTATTTGGGGTTCCGAGACCCAGTACTTC.

This clonotype was counted between two and nine times. This sequence joins TRBV11-2 and TRBJ2-7; TRBD2 aligns across 11 bases. V lost 0 bases, J lost 3 bases, and 10 bases stayed unmatched. This CDR3 is built from 18 residues. The germline gives CDR1 SGHAT, CDR2 FQNNGV. The DNA of the CDR3 is TGTGCCAGCAGCTTAGATACTAGCGGGAGATTTATACTCTACGAGCAGTACTTC. Encoded protein: CASSLDTSGRFILYEQYF.

The chain carries TRBV7-4 and TRBJ2-7; 7 positions match TRBD1. Losses at the gene ends were 3 bases for V and 5 bases for J; bases not matched to a gene: 7. Germline-derived CDR1 and CDR2 are SGHVT and SQSDAQ. There are 14 residues in the CDR3. CDR3 sequence reads: CASSFATGSHEQYF. The CDR3 nucleotides are TGTGCCAGCAGCTTTGCGACAGGGTCCCACGAGCAGTACTTC.